A selection of T cell receptor beta chains follows, all from one sample in a study of blood T cell repertoires in COVID-19. Clones were sequenced by immunoSEQ multiplex PCR, and TCRdb holds only the in-frame ones, with some missing. The sample includes hundreds of thousands of clones, about 85% seen only once; the top ten take approximately 2%. Sequences were obtained from PBMCs or T cells enriched from blood (not recorded which). All receptors derive from a woman aged 18-35 years with acute COVID-19. Each CDR3 is given without its conserved first and last residue.

J gene: TRBJ2-2
V gene: TRBV5-8
CDR3 protein: ASSGPSGGWTGELF

J gene: TRBJ1-5
V gene: TRBV28
CDR3 protein: ASSRDYQPQH

J gene: TRBJ1-5
V gene: TRBV19
CDR3 protein: ASSIMGEGSSNQPQH

J gene: TRBJ1-6
V gene: TRBV10-3
CDR3 protein: AIRRTEISSALH

J gene: TRBJ1-4
V gene: TRBV28
CDR3 protein: ASSLGQGAEKLF

J gene: TRBJ2-7
V gene: TRBV10-2
CDR3 protein: ASSGDIYEQY

J gene: TRBJ2-7
V gene: TRBV30
CDR3 protein: AWNGQGGQY

J gene: TRBJ1-1
V gene: TRBV5-5
CDR3 protein: ASSHPPGADEAF

J gene: TRBJ2-1
V gene: TRBV6-5
CDR3 protein: ASRRTSGSLNEQF

J gene: TRBJ2-1
V gene: TRBV11-1
CDR3 protein: ASSDAGLQNEQF

J gene: TRBJ1-2
V gene: TRBV2
CDR3 protein: ASSRQGADYGYT

J gene: TRBJ2-3
V gene: TRBV7-2
CDR3 protein: ASSLRRERTDTQY

J gene: TRBJ2-5
V gene: TRBV28
CDR3 protein: ASNSRGRVETQY

J gene: TRBJ2-7
V gene: TRBV27
CDR3 protein: ASRGSPYEQY

J gene: TRBJ1-4
V gene: TRBV28
CDR3 protein: ASSSGQGNEKLF

J gene: TRBJ1-5
V gene: TRBV19
CDR3 protein: ASSTGRNQPQH

J gene: TRBJ2-1
V gene: TRBV24-1
CDR3 protein: ATSAGVGQF

J gene: TRBJ2-1
V gene: TRBV27
CDR3 protein: ASSLGGTYNEQF

J gene: TRBJ2-1
V gene: TRBV12-3/TRBV12-4
CDR3 protein: ASSFINEQF

J gene: TRBJ1-4
V gene: TRBV18
CDR3 protein: ASSPRSLGQGTSTNEKLF

J gene: TRBJ2-2
V gene: TRBV7-8
CDR3 protein: ASSFPGQGSHTGELF

J gene: TRBJ2-7
V gene: TRBV5-4
CDR3 protein: ASREQGSGNEQY

J gene: TRBJ1-5
V gene: TRBV5-1
CDR3 protein: ASSLGQGQPQH

J gene: TRBJ2-5
V gene: TRBV5-5
CDR3 protein: ASSLGLATGETQY

J gene: TRBJ2-7
V gene: TRBV5-4
CDR3 protein: ASSFSGAYEQY

J gene: TRBJ1-1
V gene: TRBV18
CDR3 protein: ASSPFPDLNTEAF

J gene: TRBJ1-1
V gene: TRBV2
CDR3 protein: ARSTGMNTEAF

J gene: TRBJ2-7
V gene: TRBV7-9
CDR3 protein: ASSTPGGDEQY

J gene: TRBJ1-4
V gene: TRBV6-6
CDR3 protein: ASSRGQGTEKLF

J gene: TRBJ1-2
V gene: TRBV2
CDR3 protein: ASSRTGTANYGYT

J gene: TRBJ2-7
V gene: TRBV4-1
CDR3 protein: ASSQDDRTYEQY

J gene: TRBJ1-1
V gene: TRBV11-3
CDR3 protein: ASSRGMNTEAF

J gene: TRBJ2-1
V gene: TRBV30
CDR3 protein: AWEREADNEQF

J gene: TRBJ1-3
V gene: TRBV19
CDR3 protein: ASSPQGGSGNTIY

J gene: TRBJ2-7
V gene: TRBV3-1/TRBV3-2
CDR3 protein: ASSSSFGTVSYEQY

J gene: TRBJ2-5
V gene: TRBV29-1
CDR3 protein: SVLAGEETQY

J gene: TRBJ2-7
V gene: TRBV19
CDR3 protein: ASSQGRYEQY